This T cell receptor beta chain was recovered during a study of cytomegalovirus exposure and HLA in healthy donors. It was with 60 Vbeta and 13 Jbeta primers that the PCR ran. The method was immunoSEQ multiplex PCR; TCRdb's version includes in-frame clones alone and lacks a portion of them. The sample records around 97,000 clones, around 73% being singletons. To note about this clone: Its antigen remains unknown.

This CDR3 contains 16 residues. Germline V gene lookup returns CDR1 MNHEY and CDR2 SMNVEV (reference sequence). The ends lost 0 bases at V and 0 bases at J; junction bases unmatched: 5. Whole-study findings and limits: Highly shared variants forming one cluster were likely a sequencing artifact. Reports indicated that the classifier achieved high specificity and sensitivity in diagnosing cytomegalovirus status. Solely CMV serostatus was available to characterize immune exposure.

Input material: PBMCs. This sequence was found in a man aged 35 to 55 in good health and CMV-seronegative. The rearrangement links TRBV27 to TRBJ2-7; TRBD2 agrees at 7 bases. CDR3 protein: CASSLSLAASSYEQYF. For the CDR3, the DNA is TGTGCCAGCAGTTTATCCCTAGCGGCGAGCTCCTACGAGCAGTACTTC.